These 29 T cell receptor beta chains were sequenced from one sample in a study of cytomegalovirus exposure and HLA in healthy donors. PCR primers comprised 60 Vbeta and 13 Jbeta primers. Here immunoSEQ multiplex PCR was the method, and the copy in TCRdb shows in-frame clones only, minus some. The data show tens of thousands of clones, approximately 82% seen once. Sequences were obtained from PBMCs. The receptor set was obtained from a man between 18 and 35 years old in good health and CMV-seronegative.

The DNA for the CDR3 is TGTGCCAGCAGTTCACCGGGACAGGGACGCGAGCAGTACTTC. It yields the protein CASSSPGQGREQYF. This sequence joins TRBV28 and TRBJ2-7; TRBD1 aligns across 9 bases. The ends lost 4 bases at V and 6 bases at J; junction bases unmatched: 7. This CDR3 has 14 residues. Per the germline V gene, CDR1 is MDHEN and CDR2 is SYDVKM.

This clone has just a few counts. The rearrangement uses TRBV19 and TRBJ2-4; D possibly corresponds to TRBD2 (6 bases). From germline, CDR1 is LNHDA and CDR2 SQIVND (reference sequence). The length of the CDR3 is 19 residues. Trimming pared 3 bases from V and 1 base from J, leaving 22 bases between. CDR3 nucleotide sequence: TGTGCCAGTAGTATTTGGGACTCCCTACCTCGAGGGGCCAAAAACATTCAGTACTTC. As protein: CASSIWDSLPRGAKNIQYF.

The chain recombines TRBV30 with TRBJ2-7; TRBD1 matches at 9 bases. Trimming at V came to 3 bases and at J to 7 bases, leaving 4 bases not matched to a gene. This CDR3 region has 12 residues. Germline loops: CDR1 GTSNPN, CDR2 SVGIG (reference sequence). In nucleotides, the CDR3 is TGTGCCTGGAGCGGACAGGGGCTGGAGCAGTACTTC. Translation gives CAWSGQGLEQYF.

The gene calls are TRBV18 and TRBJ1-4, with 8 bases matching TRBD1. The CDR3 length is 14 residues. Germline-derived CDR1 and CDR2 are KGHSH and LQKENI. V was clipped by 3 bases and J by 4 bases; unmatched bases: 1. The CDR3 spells CASSPDRGNEKLFF. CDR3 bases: TGTGCCAGCTCACCCGACAGGGGTAATGAAAAACTGTTTTTT. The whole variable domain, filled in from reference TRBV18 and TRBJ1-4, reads NAGVMQNPRHLVRRRGQEARLRCSPMKGHSHVYWYRQLPEEGLKFMVYLQKENIIDESGMPKERFSAEFPKEGPSILRIQQVVRGDSAAYFCASSPDRGNEKLFFGSGTQLSVL.

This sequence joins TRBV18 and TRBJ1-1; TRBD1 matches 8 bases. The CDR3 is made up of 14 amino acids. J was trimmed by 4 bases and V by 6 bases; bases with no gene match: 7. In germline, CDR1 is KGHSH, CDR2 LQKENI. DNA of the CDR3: TGTGCCAGCTCGCCGGACAGGGATCTCACTGAAGCTTTCTTT. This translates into CASSPDRDLTEAFF.

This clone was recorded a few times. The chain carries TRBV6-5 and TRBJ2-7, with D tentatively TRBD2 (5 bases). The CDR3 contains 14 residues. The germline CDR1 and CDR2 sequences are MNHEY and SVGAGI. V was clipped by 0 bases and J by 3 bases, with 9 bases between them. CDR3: CASSYSTGNYEQYF. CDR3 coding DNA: TGTGCCAGCAGTTACTCTACGGGGAACTACGAGCAGTACTTC.

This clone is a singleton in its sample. CDR3: CASSVLQGNGYTF. CDR3 coding DNA: TGTGCCAGCAGTGTACTACAGGGGAATGGCTACACCTTC. This rearrangement joins TRBV27 to TRBJ1-2; 7 bases are shared with TRBD1. J was trimmed by 6 bases and V by 5 bases; bases with no gene match: 6. Germline assignment: CDR1 MNHEY and CDR2 SMNVEV (reference sequence). The CDR3 extends over 13 amino acids.

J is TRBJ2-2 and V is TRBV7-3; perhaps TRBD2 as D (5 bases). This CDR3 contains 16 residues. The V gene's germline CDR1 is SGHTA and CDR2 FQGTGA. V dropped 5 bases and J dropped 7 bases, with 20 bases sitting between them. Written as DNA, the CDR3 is TGTGCCAGCAGCCCAGATGGGCAGGTCCGGGGCGGGGAGCTGTTTTTT. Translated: CASSPDGQVRGGELFF.

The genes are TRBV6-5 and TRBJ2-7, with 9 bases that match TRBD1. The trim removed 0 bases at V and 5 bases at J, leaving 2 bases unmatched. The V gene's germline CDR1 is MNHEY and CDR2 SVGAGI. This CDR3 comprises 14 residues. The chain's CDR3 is CASSYSTGGNEQYF. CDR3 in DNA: TGTGCCAGCAGTTACTCGACAGGGGGGAACGAGCAGTACTTC.

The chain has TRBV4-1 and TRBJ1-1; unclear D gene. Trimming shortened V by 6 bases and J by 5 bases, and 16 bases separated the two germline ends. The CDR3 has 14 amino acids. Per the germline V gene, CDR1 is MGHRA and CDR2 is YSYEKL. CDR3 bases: TGCGCCAGCAGACACGCCTTGGAGGGAACTGAAGCTTTCTTT. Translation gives CASRHALEGTEAFF.

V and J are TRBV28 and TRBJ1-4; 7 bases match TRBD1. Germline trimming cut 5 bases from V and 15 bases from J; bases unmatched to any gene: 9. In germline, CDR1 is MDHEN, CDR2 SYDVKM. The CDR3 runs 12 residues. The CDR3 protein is CASSPTDRVMFF. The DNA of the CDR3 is TGTGCCAGCAGTCCGACCGACAGGGTAATGTTTTTT. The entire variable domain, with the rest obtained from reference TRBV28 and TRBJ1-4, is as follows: DVKVTQSSRYLVKRTGEKVFLECVQDMDHENMFWYRQDPGLGLRLIYFSYDVKMKEKGDIPEGYSVSREKKERFSLILESASTNQTSMYLCASSPTDRVMFFGSGTQLSVL.

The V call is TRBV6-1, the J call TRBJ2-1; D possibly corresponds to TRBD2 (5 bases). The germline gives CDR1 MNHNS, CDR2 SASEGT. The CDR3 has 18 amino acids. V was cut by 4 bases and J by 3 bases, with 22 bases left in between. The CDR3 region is CASSGEGIPVPGYNEQFF. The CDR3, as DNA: TGTGCCAGCAGTGGAGAGGGAATCCCGGTGCCCGGCTACAATGAGCAGTTCTTC.

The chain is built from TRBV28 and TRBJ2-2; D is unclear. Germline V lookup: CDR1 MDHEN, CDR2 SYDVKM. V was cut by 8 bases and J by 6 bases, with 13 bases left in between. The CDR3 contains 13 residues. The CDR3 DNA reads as TGTGCCAGCGAAGACCGGAGCTCCGGGGAGCTGTTTTTT. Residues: CASEDRSSGELFF.

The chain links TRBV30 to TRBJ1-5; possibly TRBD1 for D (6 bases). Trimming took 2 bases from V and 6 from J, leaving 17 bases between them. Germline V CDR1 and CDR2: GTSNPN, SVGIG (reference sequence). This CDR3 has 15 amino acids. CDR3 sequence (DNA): TGTGCCTGGAGTAGCAGGGGAGAAAGAGGTCAGCCCCAGCATTTT. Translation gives CAWSSRGERGQPQHF. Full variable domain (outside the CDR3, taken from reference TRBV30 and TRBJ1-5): SQTIHQWPATLVQPVGSPLSLECTVEGTSNPNLYWYRQAAGRGLQLLFYSVGIGQISSEVPQNLSASRPQDRQFILSSKKLLLSDSGFYLCAWSSRGERGQPQHFGDGTRLSIL.

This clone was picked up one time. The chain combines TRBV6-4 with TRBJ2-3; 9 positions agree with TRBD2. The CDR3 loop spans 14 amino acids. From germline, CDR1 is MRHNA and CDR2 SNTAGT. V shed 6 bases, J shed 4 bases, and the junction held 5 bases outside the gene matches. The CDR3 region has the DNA TGTGCCAGCAGGCAGCGGGGGGAGGCAGATACGCAGTATTTT. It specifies CASRQRGEADTQYF.

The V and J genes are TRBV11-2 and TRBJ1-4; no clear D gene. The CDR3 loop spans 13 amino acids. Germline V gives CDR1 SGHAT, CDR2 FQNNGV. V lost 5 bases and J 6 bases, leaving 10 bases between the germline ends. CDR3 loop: CASSPRRYEKLFF. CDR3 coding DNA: TGTGCCAGCAGCCCTCGTCGGTATGAAAAACTGTTTTTT.

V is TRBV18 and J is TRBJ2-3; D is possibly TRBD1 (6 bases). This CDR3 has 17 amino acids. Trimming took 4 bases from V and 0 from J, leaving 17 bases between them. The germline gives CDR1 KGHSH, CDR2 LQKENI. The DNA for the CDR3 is TGTGCCAGCTCACAAATCCACCAAAGGGGGAGCACAGATACGCAGTATTTT. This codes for CASSQIHQRGSTDTQYF. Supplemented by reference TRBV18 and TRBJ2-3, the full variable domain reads NAGVMQNPRHLVRRRGQEARLRCSPMKGHSHVYWYRQLPEEGLKFMVYLQKENIIDESGMPKERFSAEFPKEGPSILRIQQVVRGDSAAYFCASSQIHQRGSTDTQYFGPGTRLTVL.

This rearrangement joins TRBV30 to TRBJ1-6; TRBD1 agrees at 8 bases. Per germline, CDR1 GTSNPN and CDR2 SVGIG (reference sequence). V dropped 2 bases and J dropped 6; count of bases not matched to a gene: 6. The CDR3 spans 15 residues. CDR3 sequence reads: CAWSRDRGGNSPLHF. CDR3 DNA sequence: TGTGCCTGGAGTCGAGACAGGGGAGGTAATTCACCCCTCCACTTT.

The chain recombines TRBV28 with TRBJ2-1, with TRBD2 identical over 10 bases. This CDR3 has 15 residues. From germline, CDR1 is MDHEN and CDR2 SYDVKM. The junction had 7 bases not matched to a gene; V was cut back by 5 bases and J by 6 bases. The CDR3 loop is CASSALGLAFNEQFF. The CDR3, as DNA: TGTGCCAGCAGTGCTTTGGGACTAGCGTTCAATGAGCAGTTCTTC.

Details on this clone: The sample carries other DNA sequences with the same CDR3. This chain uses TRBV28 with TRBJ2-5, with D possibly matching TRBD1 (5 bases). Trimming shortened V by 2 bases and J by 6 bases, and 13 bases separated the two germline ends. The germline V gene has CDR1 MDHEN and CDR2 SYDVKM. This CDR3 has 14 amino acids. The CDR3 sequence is CASSLDQGRQTQYF. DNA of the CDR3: TGTGCCAGCAGTTTAGATCAGGGCCGGCAGACCCAGTACTTC. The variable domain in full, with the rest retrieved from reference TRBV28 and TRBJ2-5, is DVKVTQSSRYLVKRTGEKVFLECVQDMDHENMFWYRQDPGLGLRLIYFSYDVKMKEKGDIPEGYSVSREKKERFSLILESASTNQTSMYLCASSLDQGRQTQYFGPGTRLLVL.

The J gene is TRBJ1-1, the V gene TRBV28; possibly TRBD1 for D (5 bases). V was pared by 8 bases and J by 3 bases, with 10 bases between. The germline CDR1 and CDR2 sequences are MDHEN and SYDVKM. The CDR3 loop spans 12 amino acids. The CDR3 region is CASGGGDTEAFF. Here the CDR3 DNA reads TGTGCCAGCGGCGGAGGGGACACTGAAGCTTTCTTT. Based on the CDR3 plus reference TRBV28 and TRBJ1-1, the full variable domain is DVKVTQSSRYLVKRTGEKVFLECVQDMDHENMFWYRQDPGLGLRLIYFSYDVKMKEKGDIPEGYSVSREKKERFSLILESASTNQTSMYLCASGGGDTEAFFGQGTRLTVV.

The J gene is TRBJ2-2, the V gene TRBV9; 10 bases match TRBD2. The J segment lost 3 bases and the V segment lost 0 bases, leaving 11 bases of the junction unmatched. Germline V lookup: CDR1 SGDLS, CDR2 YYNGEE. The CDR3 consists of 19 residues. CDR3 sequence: CASSVVPAGGPRDTGELFF. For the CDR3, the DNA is TGTGCCAGCAGCGTAGTTCCAGCGGGAGGGCCTCGGGACACCGGGGAGCTGTTTTTT.

The CDR3 loop reads CASSEATGWVFKLFF. CDR3 nucleotides: TGTGCCAGCAGTGAAGCGACTGGATGGGTCTTTAAACTGTTTTTT. The V call is TRBV6-1, the J call TRBJ1-4, with D unresolved. Looked up from germline, CDR1 is MNHNS and CDR2 is SASEGT. The germline V and J ends were trimmed by 0 bases and 11 bases, with 16 bases remaining between them. This CDR3 is 15 amino acids long.

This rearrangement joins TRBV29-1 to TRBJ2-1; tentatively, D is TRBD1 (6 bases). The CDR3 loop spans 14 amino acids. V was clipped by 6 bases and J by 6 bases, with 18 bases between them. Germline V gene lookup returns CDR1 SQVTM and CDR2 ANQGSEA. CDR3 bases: TGCAGCGTCCGAAAGAGAGGCAGGGGCAATGAGCAGTTCTTC. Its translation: CSVRKRGRGNEQFF.

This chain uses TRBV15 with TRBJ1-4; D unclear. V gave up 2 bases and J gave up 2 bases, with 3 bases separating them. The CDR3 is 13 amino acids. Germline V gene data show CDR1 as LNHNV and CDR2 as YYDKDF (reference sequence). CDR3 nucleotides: TGTGCCACCAGCAGACAGACTAATGAAAAACTGTTTTTT. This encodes CATSRQTNEKLFF.

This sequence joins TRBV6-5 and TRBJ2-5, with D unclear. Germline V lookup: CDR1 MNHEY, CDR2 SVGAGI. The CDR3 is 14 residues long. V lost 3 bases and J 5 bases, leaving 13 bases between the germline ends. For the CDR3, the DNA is TGTGCCAGCAGTTATGCGTTGTGGTCGGAGACCCAGTACTTC. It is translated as CASSYALWSETQYF.

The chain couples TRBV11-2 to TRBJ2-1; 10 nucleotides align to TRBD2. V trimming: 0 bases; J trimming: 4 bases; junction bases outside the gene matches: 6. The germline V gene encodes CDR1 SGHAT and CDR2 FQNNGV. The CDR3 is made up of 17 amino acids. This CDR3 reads CASSLDILAGLYNEQFF. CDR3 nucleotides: TGTGCCAGCAGCTTAGATATACTAGCGGGGCTTTACAATGAGCAGTTCTTC.

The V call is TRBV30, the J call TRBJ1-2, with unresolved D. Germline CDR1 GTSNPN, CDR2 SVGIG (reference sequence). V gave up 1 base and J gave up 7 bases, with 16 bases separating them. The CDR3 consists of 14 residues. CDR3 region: CAWSGGSATPGYTF. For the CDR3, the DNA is TGTGCCTGGAGTGGCGGCAGCGCAACTCCTGGCTACACCTTC.

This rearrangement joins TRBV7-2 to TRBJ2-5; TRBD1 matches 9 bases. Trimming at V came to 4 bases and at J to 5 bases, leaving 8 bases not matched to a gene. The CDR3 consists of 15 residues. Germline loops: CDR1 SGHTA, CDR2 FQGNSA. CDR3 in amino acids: CASSSTGTGLETQYF. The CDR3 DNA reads TGTGCCAGCAGCTCAACCGGGACAGGGCTGGAGACCCAGTACTTC.